Following are 19 T cell receptor beta chains from one sample sequenced in a study of blood T cell repertoires in COVID-19. Clones were sequenced by immunoSEQ multiplex PCR, and TCRdb holds only the in-frame ones, with some missing. Among approximately 100,000 clones, 80% to 95% were seen once, and the ten largest hold around 5.7%. Material: peripheral blood. The receptors stem from a man between 70 and 80 years old with acute or convalescent COVID-19.

The CDR3 spells CASSYWDREGEQFF. The CDR3 nucleotides read TGTGCCAGCAGTTACTGGGACAGGGAGGGTGAGCAGTTCTTC. The chain joins TRBV6-6 to TRBJ2-1; 9 bases match TRBD1. The CDR3 totals 14 residues. In germline, CDR1 is MNHNY, CDR2 SVGAGI (reference sequence). V lost 1 base, J lost 9 bases, and 4 bases stayed unmatched.

V gene TRBV7-9 combines with J gene TRBJ1-1; D gene unclear. Germline V CDR1 and CDR2: SEHNR, FQNEAQ (reference sequence). Deletions cut 5 bases from V and 4 bases from J, with 8 bases between. The length of the CDR3 is 12 residues. CDR3 sequence reads: CASSGRGTEAFF. CDR3 sequence (DNA): TGTGCCAGCAGCGGTCGGGGCACTGAAGCTTTCTTT.

The V call is TRBV6-5, the J call TRBJ1-5; unclear D gene. With 6 bases removed from V and 1 base from J, the gap between germline ends came to 13 bases. This CDR3 is 15 amino acids long. CDR1 MNHEY and CDR2 SVGAGI come from the germline V gene. The CDR3 protein is CASRPGGWSNQPQHF. CDR3 bases: TGTGCCAGCAGACCTGGAGGATGGAGCAATCAGCCCCAGCATTTT.

V and J are TRBV7-8 and TRBJ1-3; unclear D gene. The CDR3 covers 14 residues. Germline V gene sequence: CDR1 SGHVS, CDR2 FQNEAQ. Trimming shortened V by 2 bases and J by 0 bases, and 5 bases separated the two germline ends. CDR3 DNA: TGTGCCAGCAGCTTATCTCGCTCTGGAAACACCATATATTTT. It codes for CASSLSRSGNTIYF.

The genes are TRBV28 and TRBJ2-7; 10 bases map to TRBD1. Trimming took 4 bases from V and 3 from J; bases not matched to a gene: 9. The CDR3 sequence is 16 residues long. CDR1 MDHEN and CDR2 SYDVKM come from the germline V gene. The CDR3 sequence: CASSSAGQGTIYEQYF. CDR3 coding DNA: TGTGCCAGCAGTTCAGCGGGACAGGGGACTATCTACGAGCAGTACTTC.

The rearrangement uses TRBV4-1 and TRBJ2-7; possible D gene TRBD2, 6 bases. This CDR3 is built from 15 residues. Germline CDR1 is MGHRA and CDR2 is YSYEKL. Trimming stripped 1 base from V and 7 bases from J, with 17 bases between. The CDR3, as DNA: TGCGCCAGCAGCCAAGGGGGGGTAGGGAGGAGGGAGCAGTACTTC. Its translation: CASSQGGVGRREQYF.

The chain joins TRBV5-1 to TRBJ2-5; 9 positions agree with TRBD1. CDR1 and CDR2 (germline): SGHRS, YFSETQ. J was trimmed by 5 bases and V by 5 bases; bases with no gene match: 4. The CDR3 extends over 13 amino acids. DNA for the CDR3: TGCGCCAGCAGACAGGGGGCGCGGGAGACCCAGTACTTC. Amino acids: CASRQGARETQYF.

This chain links TRBV28 with TRBJ2-1; D perhaps matches TRBD2 (6 bases). The germline gives CDR1 MDHEN, CDR2 SYDVKM. The CDR3 is 14 amino acids. Trimming cost V 8 bases and J 2 bases, with 13 bases left between them. The CDR3 sequence is CASSGGDPYNEQFF. CDR3 sequence (DNA): TGTGCCAGCTCCGGCGGGGACCCCTACAATGAGCAGTTCTTC.

The chain carries TRBV9 and TRBJ2-1; the D gene is possibly TRBD2 (5 bases). The CDR3 spans 16 residues. The V gene lost 3 bases and the J gene lost 6 bases, with 19 bases spanning the gap. Germline loops: CDR1 SGDLS, CDR2 YYNGEE. Here the CDR3 reads CASSGSPGNKGNEQFF. The CDR3 nucleotides are TGTGCCAGCAGCGGGAGTCCGGGGAATAAGGGCAATGAGCAGTTCTTC.

The gene calls are TRBV2 and TRBJ2-5, with 8 bases identical to TRBD1. Germline values: CDR1 SNHLY, CDR2 FYNNEI. The trim removed 8 bases at V and 4 bases at J, leaving 9 bases unmatched. CDR3 length: 14 amino acids. The CDR3 DNA is TGTGCCAGCGACTTTCAGGGGGCAGGAGAGACCCAGTACTTC. Protein: CASDFQGAGETQYF.

This clone appeared a single time. This rearrangement joins TRBV19 to TRBJ2-7; tentatively, D is TRBD2 (5 bases). The CDR3 sequence is 13 residues long. Germline CDR1 is LNHDA and CDR2 is SQIVND (reference sequence). V dropped 3 bases and J dropped 3 bases, with 9 bases sitting between them. The CDR3 protein is CASSIAGNYEQYF. The CDR3 DNA follows: TGTGCCAGTAGTATCGCCGGGAACTACGAGCAGTACTTC.

This chain joins TRBV5-1 and TRBJ1-1, with D tentatively TRBD1 (5 bases). This CDR3 has 14 residues. Germline CDR1 and CDR2: SGHRS and YFSETQ. The V end lost 3 bases, the J end lost 4 bases, and 13 bases lay between the germline ends. Here the CDR3 DNA reads TGCGCCAGCAGCTCCAGGGAGGTCGGCACTGAAGCTTTCTTT. Its protein is CASSSREVGTEAFF.

Only a few counts were recorded for this clone. The V and J genes are TRBV11-3 and TRBJ1-1; D might be TRBD1 (5 bases). The germline V gene encodes CDR1 SGHNT and CDR2 YENEEA. Trimming removed 4 bases from V and 1 base from J, with 22 bases in between. The CDR3 is made up of 18 amino acids. CDR3 region: CASSSGGILRGGNTEAFF. The CDR3 DNA reads as TGTGCCAGCAGCTCCGGGGGTATCCTCCGAGGTGGGAACACTGAAGCTTTCTTT.

The chain uses TRBV5-5 and TRBJ2-7, with 7 bases matching TRBD2. This CDR3 has 18 amino acids. Trimming cost V 2 bases and J 4 bases; bases outside gene matches: 18. Germline V lookup: CDR1 SGHKS, CDR2 YYEKEE (reference sequence). The CDR3 nucleotides are TGTGCCAGCAGCTTTCGTGTGTCGAGCGGGACCCTCCGTTACGAGCAGTACTTC. As protein: CASSFRVSSGTLRYEQYF.

This clone came up once. The chain carries TRBV3-1 (or the pseudogene TRBV3-2) and TRBJ2-7; possible D gene TRBD1, 5 bases. The germline V and J ends were trimmed by 4 bases and 3 bases, with 7 bases remaining between them. CDR3 size: 12 residues. CDR1 is LGHDT and CDR2 is YNNKEL in the germline V gene (reference sequence). Written as DNA, the CDR3 is TGTGCCAGCAGCCGGCAGGGCTACGAGCAGTACTTC. It translates to CASSRQGYEQYF.

The rearrangement uses TRBV19 and TRBJ2-3; 8 bases align to TRBD2. Per the germline V gene, CDR1 is LNHDA and CDR2 is SQIVND (reference sequence). The V gene end was trimmed by 5 bases and the J gene end by 2 bases; junction bases not matched to a gene: 9. The CDR3 has 16 amino acids. The CDR3 sequence is CASSPAGGRITDTQYF. CDR3 sequence (DNA): TGTGCCAGTAGTCCGGCGGGCGGGAGGATCACAGATACGCAGTATTTT.

V usage is TRBV21-1 and J usage is TRBJ1-1; the D call in the table, TRBD1, was not verified against the DNA. TRBV21-1 is a listed pseudogene. CDR3 length: 19 amino acids. CDR3 DNA sequence: TGTGCCAGCAGCAAGCTTTCCCGGGACAGGGGGCGTACCTTGACTGAAGCTTTCTTT. This translates into CASSKLSRDRGRTLTEAFF.

The chain couples TRBV4-1 to TRBJ1-4; 8 nucleotides agree with TRBD1. V gave up 6 bases and J gave up 7 bases; unmatched junction bases: 7. CDR1 is MGHRA, CDR2 YSYEKL, per germline. CDR3 length equals 14 residues. This CDR3 reads CASSQNQGAEKLFF. The CDR3 region has the DNA TGCGCCAGCAGTCAGAATCAGGGGGCTGAAAAACTGTTTTTT.

The V call is TRBV27, the J call TRBJ1-5; the match to TRBD1 covers 8 bases. This CDR3 has 15 residues. V lost 2 bases to trimming and J lost 7 bases; unmatched junction nucleotides: 7. Germline-derived CDR1 and CDR2 are MNHEY and SMNVEV (reference sequence). Written as DNA, the CDR3 is TGTGCCAGCAGTTTAAGGACAGGGTCGGGACAGCCCCAGCATTTT. It translates to CASSLRTGSGQPQHF.